This T cell receptor beta chain was recorded in a study of T cell responses to AZD1222 COVID-19 vaccine. Clones were sequenced by immunoSEQ multiplex PCR, and TCRdb holds only the in-frame ones, with some missing. The sample includes about 130,000 clones, roughly 91% seen only once; the top ten take 2.8%. In its sample, this clone was seen once. This CDR3 comprises 15 residues. The germline CDR1 and CDR2 sequences are LGHNT and FRNRAP. V gave up 2 bases and J gave up 5 bases, with 15 bases separating them. The material sequenced was peripheral blood, taken on day 0 of AZD1222 vaccination. The gene calls are TRBV12-5 and TRBJ1-1; D might be TRBD1 (5 bases). The clonotype originates from an adult in good health. Here the CDR3 reads CASGLTFEGRTEAFF. The CDR3 region has the DNA TGTGCTAGTGGTTTGACCTTTGAGGGGCGGACTGAAGCTTTCTTT.